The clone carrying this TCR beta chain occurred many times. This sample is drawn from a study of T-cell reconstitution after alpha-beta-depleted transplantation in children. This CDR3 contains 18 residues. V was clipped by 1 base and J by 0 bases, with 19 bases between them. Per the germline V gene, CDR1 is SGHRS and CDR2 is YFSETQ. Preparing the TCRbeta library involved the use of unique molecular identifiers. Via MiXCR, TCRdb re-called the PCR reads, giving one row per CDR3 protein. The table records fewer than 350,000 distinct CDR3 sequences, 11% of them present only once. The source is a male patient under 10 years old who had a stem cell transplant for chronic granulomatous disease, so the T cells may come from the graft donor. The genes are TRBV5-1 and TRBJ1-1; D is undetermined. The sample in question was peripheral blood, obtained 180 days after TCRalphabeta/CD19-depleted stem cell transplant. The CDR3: CASSLSSGRLYLNTEAFF. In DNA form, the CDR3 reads TGCGCCAGCAGCTTGAGCTCCGGACGGCTATACTTGAACACTGAAGCTTTCTTT.